Below are 18 T cell receptor beta chains sequenced from a single sample in a study of shared clonotypes between healthy human individuals. Method: immunoSEQ multiplex PCR; TCRdb's copy keeps in-frame clones and lacks some. The table records about 710,000 clones, roughly two thirds of them present only once. Sequenced input: memory CD4+ T cells sorted from blood. Noted subset: CD45RA-negative fraction. The receptors stem from a woman in her twenties or thirties in good health.

The chain links TRBV6-5 to TRBJ2-2; D is undetermined. Germline CDR1 reads MNHEY; CDR2 reads SVGAGI. CDR3 length equals 13 residues. Trimming shortened V by 0 bases and J by 8 bases, and 7 bases separated the two germline ends. In DNA form, the CDR3 reads TGTGCCAGCAGTTACTCCCGGGCTGGGGAGCTGTTTTTT. It codes for CASSYSRAGELFF.

V usage is TRBV25-1 and J usage is TRBJ2-3; D is uncertain. Trimming left V 4 bases short and J 2 bases short, with 13 bases between. Germline V lookup: CDR1 MGHDK, CDR2 SYGVNS. The CDR3 runs to 15 residues. The CDR3 loop is CASSVRVHDTDTQYF. The CDR3 coding sequence is TGTGCCAGCAGTGTTCGGGTCCATGACACAGATACGCAGTATTTT.

V gene TRBV5-1 combines with J gene TRBJ1-2; TRBD1 agrees at 8 bases. This CDR3 region has 15 residues. Germline-derived CDR1 and CDR2 are SGHRS and YFSETQ. The trim removed 1 base at V and 2 bases at J, leaving 4 bases unmatched. The CDR3 is CASSLIGQGNYGYTF. CDR3 sequence (DNA): TGCGCCAGCAGCTTGATTGGACAGGGCAACTATGGCTACACCTTC.

The V call is TRBV30, the J call TRBJ1-2; 10 bases line up with TRBD1. Germline CDR1 reads GTSNPN; CDR2 reads SVGIG (reference sequence). Trimming took 7 bases from V and 2 from J; bases not matched to a gene: 1. The CDR3 is 12 residues long. The DNA of the CDR3 is TGTGCCTTGACAGGGGGCAACTATGGCTACACCTTC. This translates into CALTGGNYGYTF.

The CDR3 nucleotides are TGTGCCAGCAGCTCTAGGGGGACGGGCTCTGGGGCCAACGTCCTGACTTTC. This gives the protein CASSSRGTGSGANVLTF. The chain combines TRBV7-2 with TRBJ2-6; a weak D match, TRBD1 (6 bases). The V gene lost 4 bases and the J gene lost 0 bases, with 13 bases spanning the gap. The CDR3 is 17 amino acids. Germline values: CDR1 SGHTA, CDR2 FQGNSA.

This chain joins TRBV7-9 and TRBJ2-1; the match to TRBD2 covers 14 bases. The V gene's germline CDR1 is SEHNR and CDR2 FQNEAQ (reference sequence). The CDR3 is 15 residues long. V gave up 4 bases and J gave up 8 bases; unmatched junction bases: 4. The CDR3 DNA follows: TGTGCCAGCAGCTCGACTAGCGGGAGGGCCCATGAGCAGTTCTTC. It translates to CASSSTSGRAHEQFF.

This clone was seen many times. CDR3 residues: CASRTDRGRTQYF. The CDR3 region has the DNA TGTGCCAGTAGAACGGACAGGGGACGGACCCAGTACTTC. The chain is built from TRBV19 and TRBJ2-5; 9 bases match TRBD1. The CDR3 is 13 residues long. The junction had 6 bases not matched to a gene; V was cut back by 6 bases and J by 7 bases. The germline V gene has CDR1 LNHDA and CDR2 SQIVND (reference sequence).

The gene calls are TRBV5-1 and TRBJ2-6; D possibly corresponds to TRBD2 (6 bases). The germline V and J ends were trimmed by 4 bases and 1 base, with 9 bases remaining between them. CDR3 length: 15 amino acids. Per the germline V gene, CDR1 is SGHRS and CDR2 is YFSETQ. The CDR3 DNA follows: TGCGCCAGCAGCGTAGGAGGGTCTGGGGCCAACGTCCTGACTTTC. The encoded protein is CASSVGGSGANVLTF.

The chain recombines TRBV28 with TRBJ2-7; TRBD1 aligns across 7 bases. The CDR3 extends over 14 amino acids. V was clipped by 4 bases and J by 3 bases; unmatched bases: 6. Germline loops: CDR1 MDHEN, CDR2 SYDVKM. The CDR3 here is CASSSRTGHYEQYF. The CDR3 DNA sequence: TGTGCCAGCAGTTCCAGGACAGGTCACTACGAGCAGTACTTC.

This clone was seen a single time. This sequence joins TRBV28 and TRBJ1-3, with D perhaps TRBD1 (5 bases). The V gene lost 7 bases and the J gene lost 2 bases, with 21 bases spanning the gap. The CDR3 length is 17 residues. Germline CDR1 is MDHEN and CDR2 is SYDVKM. In nucleotides, the CDR3 is TGTGCCAGCACCTCCTTGGCGAGGGGCGCCGCTGGAAACACCATATATTTT. Its translation is CASTSLARGAAGNTIYF. Supplemented by reference TRBV28 and TRBJ1-3, the full variable domain reads DVKVTQSSRYLVKRTGEKVFLECVQDMDHENMFWYRQDPGLGLRLIYFSYDVKMKEKGDIPEGYSVSREKKERFSLILESASTNQTSMYLCASTSLARGAAGNTIYFGEGSWLTVV.

The CDR3 sequence: CASSLPITTNEKLFF. As DNA, the CDR3 is TGTGCCAGCAGTTTACCGATTACAACTAATGAAAAACTGTTTTTT. The V gene is TRBV28, the J gene TRBJ1-4; D uncertain. Germline V gene data show CDR1 as MDHEN and CDR2 as SYDVKM. The V end lost 2 bases, the J end lost 0 bases, and 7 bases lay between the germline ends. The CDR3 length is 15 residues.

This clone was detected a few times. The rearrangement links TRBV2 to TRBJ2-1; TRBD2 agrees at 11 bases. Germline-derived CDR1 and CDR2 are SNHLY and FYNNEI. Losses at the gene ends were 5 bases for V and 9 bases for J; bases not matched to a gene: 12. This CDR3 is 16 amino acids long. This chain's CDR3 is CASSHPGLAEGVEQFF. In nucleotides, the CDR3 is TGTGCCAGCAGTCACCCGGGACTAGCGGAGGGGGTTGAGCAGTTCTTC.

The gene calls are TRBV30 and TRBJ2-7; 11 bases fit TRBD2. Trimming removed 2 bases from V and 3 bases from J; junction bases left unmatched: 3. The CDR3 contains 14 residues. Germline CDR1 GTSNPN, CDR2 SVGIG (reference sequence). The CDR3 spells CAWSLGLAGYEQYF. The CDR3 DNA reads TGTGCCTGGAGTTTAGGACTAGCGGGCTACGAGCAGTACTTC.

V gene TRBV28 combines with J gene TRBJ1-1; D gene ambiguous. V lost 4 bases to trimming and J lost 6 bases, with 12 bases between them. Germline V CDR1 and CDR2: MDHEN, SYDVKM. The CDR3 runs to 13 residues. As DNA, the CDR3 is TGTGCCAGCAGTTCCACCGACGGGTCTGAAGCTTTCTTT. Amino acids: CASSSTDGSEAFF.

The chain has TRBV15 and TRBJ1-4, with D unresolved. Germline V gene data show CDR1 as LNHNV and CDR2 as YYDKDF (reference sequence). Trimming took off 3 bases at V and 4 bases at J, with 9 bases between the two ends. CDR3 length: 14 residues. CDR3 sequence reads: CATSSIQHNEKLFF. CDR3 in DNA: TGTGCCACCAGCAGTATACAGCATAATGAAAAACTGTTTTTT.

The chain has TRBV19 and TRBJ2-3; TRBD2 matches at 10 bases. The trim removed 1 base at V and 5 bases at J, leaving 9 bases unmatched. Germline assignment: CDR1 LNHDA and CDR2 SQIVND (reference sequence). CDR3 length: 17 residues. CDR3 amino acids: CASSIGNSGRSGDTQYF. The DNA of the CDR3 is TGTGCCAGTAGTATAGGAAATAGCGGGAGGTCGGGAGATACGCAGTATTTT.

The chain joins TRBV7-8 to TRBJ1-5, with D perhaps matching TRBD1 (5 bases). With 2 bases removed from V and 5 bases from J, the gap between germline ends came to 16 bases. CDR1 and CDR2 from the germline V gene are SGHVS and FQNEAQ. This CDR3 region has 16 residues. The CDR3 protein is CASSLRRVRDYQPQHF. The CDR3 DNA is TGTGCCAGCAGCTTACGGAGGGTACGGGACTATCAGCCCCAGCATTTT.

As to this clone: A clone one base away is much larger, so this may be a read error. The chain is built from TRBV7-9 and TRBJ1-3, with D unclear. Trimming pared 2 bases from V and 0 bases from J, leaving 8 bases between. Germline CDR1 is SEHNR and CDR2 is FQNEAQ (reference sequence). The CDR3 loop spans 15 amino acids. The CDR3 loop reads CASSLSPASGNTIYF. The CDR3 nucleotides are TGTGCCAGCAGCTTATCCCCGGCCTCTGGAAACACCATATATTTT.